This is a list of T cell receptor beta chains from one sample in a study of shared clonotypes between healthy human individuals. The protocol was immunoSEQ multiplex PCR, while the TCRdb copy is restricted to in-frame clones and leaves out a portion. The sample contains approximately 340,000 clones, over 65% of which appear only once. The sample was memory CD4+ T cells sorted from blood. The receptors shown here come from a man under 40 in good health. Both conserved end residues are part of each CDR3. The size of a clone is reported for some rows only, either as once, few or many, or as a class for expanded clones.

abundance: -; v_gene: TRBV11-2; CDR3aa: CASRVTGGGTEAFF
abundance: once; v_gene: TRBV5-1; CDR3aa: CASSLGESGRTYEQYF
abundance: -; v_gene: TRBV4-1; CDR3aa: CASSQVLREGTGTQYF
abundance: -; v_gene: TRBV6-5; CDR3aa: CASRTTGGSYEQYF
abundance: -; v_gene: TRBV7-2; CDR3aa: CASSFVRIQETQYF
abundance: -; v_gene: TRBV9; CDR3aa: CASSEILAGQETQYF
abundance: -; v_gene: TRBV5-1; CDR3aa: CASSYVGLAGGVRETQYF
abundance: -; v_gene: TRBV6-4; CDR3aa: CASSDLAGKKGNEQFF
abundance: -; v_gene: TRBV12-5; CDR3aa: CASGLSGGSEQYF
abundance: -; v_gene: TRBV5-1; CDR3aa: CASSLAGETEAFF
abundance: -; v_gene: TRBV6-1; CDR3aa: CASMLGNTIYF
abundance: once; v_gene: TRBV5-1; CDR3aa: CASRTNTGELFF
abundance: -; v_gene: TRBV28; CDR3aa: CASSFWGGGSNQPQHF
abundance: once; v_gene: TRBV19; CDR3aa: CASSIFVGGTEAFF
abundance: -; v_gene: TRBV5-4; CDR3aa: CASSDRRTGGPGGGYTF
abundance: -; v_gene: TRBV6-5; CDR3aa: CATSEPYEQYF
abundance: -; v_gene: TRBV10-2; CDR3aa: CASRPSDSGANVLTF
abundance: -; v_gene: TRBV4-3; CDR3aa: CASSQGFITDTQYF
abundance: -; v_gene: TRBV28; CDR3aa: CASSRPGQGNEKLFF
abundance: many; v_gene: TRBV18; CDR3aa: CASSPEGYEQYF
abundance: few; v_gene: TRBV10-2; CDR3aa: CASSRGGQGSSYNEQFF
abundance: -; v_gene: TRBV6-6; CDR3aa: CASTETTRGAGQPQHF
abundance: -; v_gene: TRBV2; CDR3aa: CASGGGTGELFF
abundance: -; v_gene: TRBV27; CDR3aa: CASSSSSGPYEQYF
abundance: many; v_gene: TRBV9; CDR3aa: CASSVTSGSGANVLTF
abundance: -; v_gene: TRBV6-5; CDR3aa: CASSQQGANQPQHF
abundance: -; v_gene: TRBV5-1; CDR3aa: CASSSDTPGGNTIYF
abundance: -; v_gene: TRBV6-5; CDR3aa: CASRLGATSTDTQYF
abundance: -; v_gene: TRBV7-2; CDR3aa: CASSLGGGAGASDTQYF
abundance: many; v_gene: TRBV1; CDR3aa: CTSSQDRATPTYEQYF
abundance: -; v_gene: TRBV28; CDR3aa: CASSLYAAGYEQYF
abundance: few; v_gene: TRBV9; CDR3aa: CASTREGRAGNTIYF
abundance: few; v_gene: TRBV5-1; CDR3aa: CASRLSGTGASYEQYF
abundance: -; v_gene: TRBV27; CDR3aa: CASSLSRARVRYEQYF
abundance: -; v_gene: TRBV4-1; CDR3aa: CASSQSSSRDYGYTF